This T cell receptor beta chain appears in the sequencing data of a study of CD8+ T cells in alopecia areata. RNA, once extracted, was reverse transcribed into cDNA for use as the sequencing template. Using immunoSEQ multiplex PCR, the repertoire was profiled, and TCRdb retains in-frame clones only, with some absent. The sample shows roughly 140,000 clones, 40% to 60% of them seen only once. Per the germline V gene, CDR1 is SEHNR and CDR2 is FQNEAQ (reference sequence). The CDR3 contains 15 residues. The V and J ends lost 5 bases and 0 bases respectively, with 14 bases between them. In alopecia areata patients, both lesional scalp punch biopsies and peripheral blood were collected. Sorting of CD4+ and CD8+ T cells was performed on PBMCs.

Sequencing was performed on CD8+ T cells sorted from blood, taken at week 0. This sequence originates from a human donor with alopecia areata. The genes are TRBV7-9 and TRBJ2-7; D perhaps matches TRBD2 (5 bases). CDR3 DNA sequence: TGTGCCAGCAGCCCAAGCAGCGGAGACTCCTACGAGCAGTACTTC. Its translation is CASSPSSGDSYEQYF.